The T cell receptor (beta chain) described here comes from a study of blood T cell repertoires in COVID-19. Across the study: Nucleic acid was either cDNA or gDNA, and it came from T cells, B-cell-depleted T cells, or PBMCs.

Repertoires were generated with immunoSEQ multiplex PCR, while TCRdb's copy carries only in-frame clones and drops some. The sample has roughly 68,000 clones, less than 95% seen once. This CDR3 comprises 16 residues. Germline V CDR1 and CDR2: SGHAT, FQNNGV. V lost 0 bases to trimming and J lost 4 bases, with 16 bases between them. The chain combines TRBV11-2 with TRBJ2-7; D not resolved. This TCR derives from a man aged 45-60 years with COVID-19, enrolled during active disease. The sample was peripheral blood. The CDR3: CASSLDRAEDIYEQYF. Here the CDR3 DNA reads TGTGCCAGCAGCTTAGATCGAGCTGAGGATATTTACGAGCAGTACTTC.